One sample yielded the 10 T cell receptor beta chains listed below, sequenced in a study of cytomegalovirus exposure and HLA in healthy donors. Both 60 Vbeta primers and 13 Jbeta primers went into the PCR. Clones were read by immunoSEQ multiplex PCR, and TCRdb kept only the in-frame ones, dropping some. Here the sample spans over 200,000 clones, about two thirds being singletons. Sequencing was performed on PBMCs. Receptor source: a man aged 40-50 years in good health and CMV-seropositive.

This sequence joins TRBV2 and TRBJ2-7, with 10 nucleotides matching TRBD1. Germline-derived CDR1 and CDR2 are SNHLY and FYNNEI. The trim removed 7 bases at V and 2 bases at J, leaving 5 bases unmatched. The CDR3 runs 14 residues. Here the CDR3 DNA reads TGTGCCAGCATAGGGGACAGGGGAACCTACGAGCAGTACTTC. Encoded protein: CASIGDRGTYEQYF.

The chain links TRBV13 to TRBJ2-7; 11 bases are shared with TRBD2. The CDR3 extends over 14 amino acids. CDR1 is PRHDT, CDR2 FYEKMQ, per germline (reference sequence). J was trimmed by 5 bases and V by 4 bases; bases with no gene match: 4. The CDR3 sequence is CASSSLAGGHEQYF. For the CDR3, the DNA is TGTGCCAGCAGCTCATTAGCGGGGGGGCACGAGCAGTACTTC.

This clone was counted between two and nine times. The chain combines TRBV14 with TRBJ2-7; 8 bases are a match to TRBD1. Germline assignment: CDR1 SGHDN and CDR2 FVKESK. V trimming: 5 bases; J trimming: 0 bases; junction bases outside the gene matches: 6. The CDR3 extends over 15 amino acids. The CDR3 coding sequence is TGTGCCAGCAGCGCCGGGACAGGCTTCTCCTACGAGCAGTACTTC. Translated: CASSAGTGFSYEQYF.

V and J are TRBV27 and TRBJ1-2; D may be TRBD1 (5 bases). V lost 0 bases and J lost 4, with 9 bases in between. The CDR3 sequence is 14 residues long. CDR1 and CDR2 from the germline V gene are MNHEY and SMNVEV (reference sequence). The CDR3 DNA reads TGTGCCAGCAGTTTATCGCAGGGAATCTATGGCTACACCTTC. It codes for CASSLSQGIYGYTF.

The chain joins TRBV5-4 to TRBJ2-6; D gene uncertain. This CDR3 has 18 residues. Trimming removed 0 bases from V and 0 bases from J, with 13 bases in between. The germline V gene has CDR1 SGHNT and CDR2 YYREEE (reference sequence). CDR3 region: CASSLDLIKLSGANVLTF. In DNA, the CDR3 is TGTGCCAGCAGCTTGGACCTTATCAAACTCTCTGGGGCCAACGTCCTGACTTTC.

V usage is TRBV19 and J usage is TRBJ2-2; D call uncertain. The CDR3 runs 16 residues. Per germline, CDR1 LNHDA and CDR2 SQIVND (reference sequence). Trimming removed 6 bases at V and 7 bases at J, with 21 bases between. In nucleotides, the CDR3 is TGTGCCAGTAGAGAGGTTAGGAAGCCTATTGTCGGGGAGCTGTTTTTT. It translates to CASREVRKPIVGELFF.

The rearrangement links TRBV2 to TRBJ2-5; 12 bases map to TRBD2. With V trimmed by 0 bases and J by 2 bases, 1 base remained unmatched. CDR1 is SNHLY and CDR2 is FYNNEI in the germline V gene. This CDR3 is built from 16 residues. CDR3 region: CASSEALAGGQETQYF. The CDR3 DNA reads TGTGCCAGCAGTGAAGCGCTAGCGGGGGGGCAAGAGACCCAGTACTTC.

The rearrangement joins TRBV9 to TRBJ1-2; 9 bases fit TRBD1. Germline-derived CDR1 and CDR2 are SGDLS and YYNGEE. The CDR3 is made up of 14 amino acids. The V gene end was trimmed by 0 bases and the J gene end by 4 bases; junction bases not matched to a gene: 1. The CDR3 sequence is CASSVGQGGYGYTF. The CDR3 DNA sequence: TGTGCCAGCAGCGTAGGACAGGGGGGCTATGGCTACACCTTC.

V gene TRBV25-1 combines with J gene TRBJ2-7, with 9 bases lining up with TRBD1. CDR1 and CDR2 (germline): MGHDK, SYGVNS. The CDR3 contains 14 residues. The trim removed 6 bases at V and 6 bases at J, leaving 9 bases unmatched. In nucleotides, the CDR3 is TGTGCCAGCAGACAGGACAGGGGTTCGGGCGAGCAGTACTTC. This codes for CASRQDRGSGEQYF.

The chain's CDR3 is CASSLGSANTGELFF. CDR3 in DNA: TGTGCCAGCAGCTTAGGTTCAGCGAACACCGGGGAGCTGTTTTTT. V gene TRBV7-8 combines with J gene TRBJ2-2; D is unclear. The ends were cut back, 1 base at V and 0 bases at J, with 6 bases in the middle. The germline gives CDR1 SGHVS, CDR2 FQNEAQ. This CDR3 has 15 amino acids.